These 28 T cell receptor beta chains originate from one sample sequenced in a study of shared clonotypes between healthy human individuals. Profiling relied on immunoSEQ multiplex PCR, and the TCRdb table lists in-frame clones only, not all of them. There are hundreds of thousands of clones in the sample; around 73% occur only once, and around 1.8% lies in the top ten. Sequencing input: memory CD4+ T cells sorted from blood. Documented subset: CD45RA-negative fraction. Receptors originate from a woman aged 25 to 45 in good health.

This rearrangement joins TRBV7-2 to TRBJ1-4; 9 bases are shared with TRBD1. The V and J ends lost 0 bases and 2 bases, in that order; junction bases with no gene match: 7. In germline, CDR1 is SGHTA, CDR2 FQGNSA. The CDR3 consists of 18 residues. CDR3 nucleotides: TGTGCCAGCAGCTTAGCCCCCGGGACAGGGAGTACTAATGAAAAACTGTTTTTT. It is translated as CASSLAPGTGSTNEKLFF.

The genes are TRBV27 and TRBJ2-5; D is possibly TRBD1 (5 bases). Trimming removed 1 base at V and 5 bases at J, with 11 bases between. The CDR3 runs 14 residues. The V gene's germline CDR1 is MNHEY and CDR2 SMNVEV (reference sequence). CDR3 DNA: TGTGCCAGCAGTTTATTAGGGGTTGGTGAGACCCAGTACTTC. Translating it yields CASSLLGVGETQYF.

This chain joins TRBV6-5 and TRBJ2-5; weak D call: TRBD2 (6 bases). In germline, CDR1 is MNHEY, CDR2 SVGAGI. The CDR3 is 14 amino acids. V lost 0 bases to trimming and J lost 5 bases, with 10 bases between them. CDR3 region: CASSYSVGSETQYF. CDR3 DNA: TGTGCCAGCAGTTACTCAGTCGGGAGTGAGACCCAGTACTTC.

The chain has TRBV5-1 and TRBJ2-3; 9 bases fit TRBD2. Germline loops: CDR1 SGHRS, CDR2 YFSETQ. With V trimmed by 2 bases and J by 4 bases, 2 bases remained unmatched. The CDR3 is 14 amino acids. This chain's CDR3 is CASSFSGSADTQYF. Here the CDR3 DNA reads TGCGCCAGCAGCTTTAGCGGGAGCGCAGATACGCAGTATTTT. Full variable domain (rest looked up from reference TRBV5-1 and TRBJ2-3): KAGVTQTPRYLIKTRGQQVTLSCSPISGHRSVSWYQQTPGQGLQFLFEYFSETQRNKGNFPGRFSGRQFSNSRSEMNVSTLELGDSALYLCASSFSGSADTQYFGPGTRLTVL.

V gene TRBV28 combines with J gene TRBJ2-3; 7 nucleotides agree with TRBD2. CDR3 size: 14 residues. CDR1 is MDHEN and CDR2 is SYDVKM in the germline V gene. J gave up 5 bases and V 5 bases, and 7 bases lay outside the gene matches. The CDR3 reads CASSLRLALDTQYF. The CDR3 DNA reads as TGTGCCAGCAGTCTGCGACTAGCCCTAGATACGCAGTATTTT.

This chain joins TRBV19 and TRBJ2-6, with no clear D. Germline V CDR1 and CDR2: LNHDA, SQIVND (reference sequence). Trimming removed 5 bases from V and 1 base from J, with 6 bases in between. This CDR3 comprises 14 residues. CDR3 sequence (DNA): TGTGCCAGTAGTTCGGCTTCTGGGGCCAACGTCCTGACTTTC. Translation: CASSSASGANVLTF. Full variable domain (missing parts from reference TRBV19 and TRBJ2-6): DGGITQSPKYLFRKEGQNVTLSCEQNLNHDAMYWYRQDPGQGLRLIYYSQIVNDFQKGDIAEGYSVSREKKESFPLTVTSAQKNPTAFYLCASSSASGANVLTFGAGSRLTVL.

The rearrangement links TRBV5-8 to TRBJ2-1, with D tentatively TRBD2 (6 bases). There are 15 residues in the CDR3. V lost 4 bases, J lost 0 bases, and 11 bases lay in between. Germline CDR1 SGHTS, CDR2 YDEGEE. CDR3 coding DNA: TGTGCCAGCAGCATGGGACTCATCTCCTACAATGAGCAGTTCTTC. Protein sequence: CASSMGLISYNEQFF.

This clone was seen only a few times. The chain combines TRBV2 with TRBJ2-1; TRBD2 is a possible D gene (5 bases). With 4 bases removed from V and 6 bases from J, the gap between germline ends came to 7 bases. The CDR3 is 12 residues long. The germline gives CDR1 SNHLY, CDR2 FYNNEI. CDR3 protein: CASSGAVNEQFF. The CDR3 DNA sequence: TGTGCCAGCAGTGGAGCGGTCAATGAGCAGTTCTTC.

This chain uses TRBV5-1 with TRBJ2-3; unclear D gene. V was pared by 0 bases and J by 0 bases, with 11 bases between. Germline lookup yields CDR1 SGHRS and CDR2 YFSETQ. CDR3 length: 16 residues. The chain's CDR3 is CASSLDNGASTDTQYF. The CDR3 DNA sequence: TGCGCCAGCAGCTTGGATAATGGAGCTAGCACAGATACGCAGTATTTT.

J is TRBJ2-2 and V is TRBV30; no clear D. Germline V gives CDR1 GTSNPN, CDR2 SVGIG (reference sequence). Deletions cut 7 bases from V and 5 bases from J, with 14 bases between. The CDR3 is 13 amino acids. This chain's CDR3 is CAYGSGETGELFF. The CDR3 coding sequence is TGTGCCTATGGGTCAGGCGAGACCGGGGAGCTGTTTTTT.

J is TRBJ2-2 and V is TRBV25-1; D not resolved. V was clipped by 3 bases and J by 6 bases, with 11 bases between them. The CDR3 loop spans 14 amino acids. Looked up from germline, CDR1 is MGHDK and CDR2 is SYGVNS. The CDR3 reads CASSDHLVPGELFF. CDR3 in DNA: TGTGCCAGCAGTGACCATCTAGTCCCCGGGGAGCTGTTTTTT.

CDR3 nucleotide sequence: TGTGCCAGCAGTCTGACAGGGCGTAGAAGGATTAATGAAAAACTGTTTTTT. Its protein is CASSLTGRRRINEKLFF. The genes are TRBV27 and TRBJ1-4; 7 bases are a match to TRBD1. There are 17 residues in the CDR3. J lost 4 bases, V lost 5 bases, and 13 bases had no gene match. Looked up from germline, CDR1 is MNHEY and CDR2 is SMNVEV (reference sequence). Using reference TRBV27 and TRBJ1-4 for the parts outside the CDR3, the full variable domain is EAQVTQNPRYLITVTGKKLTVTCSQNMNHEYMSWYRQDPGLGLRQIYYSMNVEVTDKGDVPEGYKVSRKEKRNFPLILESPSPNQTSLYFCASSLTGRRRINEKLFFGSGTQLSVL.

The genes are TRBV28 and TRBJ1-5; D unresolved. Trimming removed 6 bases at V and 4 bases at J, with 10 bases between. The germline V gene encodes CDR1 MDHEN and CDR2 SYDVKM. This CDR3 spans 13 amino acids. CDR3 region: CASRPRWNQPQHF. The CDR3 DNA reads TGTGCCAGCAGGCCCCGGTGGAATCAGCCCCAGCATTTT.

The J gene is TRBJ2-3, the V gene TRBV10-1, with 12 bases lining up with TRBD2. The CDR3 has 13 residues. Germline V gene sequence: CDR1 WNHNN, CDR2 SYGVQD (reference sequence). Losses at the gene ends were 6 bases for V and 6 bases for J; bases not matched to a gene: 1. CDR3 sequence reads: CASRTSGSDTQYF. CDR3 nucleotide sequence: TGCGCCAGCAGGACTAGCGGGAGTGATACGCAGTATTTT.

The chain couples TRBV6-5 to TRBJ1-2; a weak D match, TRBD1 (6 bases). Trimming shortened V by 6 bases and J by 4 bases, and 15 bases separated the two germline ends. Per the germline V gene, CDR1 is MNHEY and CDR2 is SVGAGI. The CDR3 consists of 14 residues. CDR3 in amino acids: CASRTGWGFYGYTF. The CDR3 nucleotides are TGTGCCAGCAGAACAGGGTGGGGGTTCTATGGCTACACCTTC.

This chain links TRBV25-1 with TRBJ1-2; 9 bases align to TRBD1. This CDR3 has 15 residues. Trimming cost V 3 bases and J 6 bases; bases outside gene matches: 8. Germline V gene data show CDR1 as MGHDK and CDR2 as SYGVNS. The CDR3: CASSDGRDRADGYTF. The DNA of the CDR3 is TGTGCCAGCAGTGACGGCCGGGACAGGGCCGATGGCTACACCTTC.

The V and J genes are TRBV18 and TRBJ2-1, with 8 bases that match TRBD2. The V and J ends lost 3 bases and 8 bases, in that order; junction bases with no gene match: 6. Germline V lookup: CDR1 KGHSH, CDR2 LQKENI. CDR3 length: 14 amino acids. CDR3 amino acids: CASSPRLAIDEQFF. The CDR3 bases are TGTGCCAGCTCACCCCGACTAGCGATCGATGAGCAGTTCTTC. Supplemented by reference TRBV18 and TRBJ2-1, the full variable domain reads NAGVMQNPRHLVRRRGQEARLRCSPMKGHSHVYWYRQLPEEGLKFMVYLQKENIIDESGMPKERFSAEFPKEGPSILRIQQVVRGDSAAYFCASSPRLAIDEQFFGPGTRLTVL.

This clone was seen more than once but under ten times. This sample includes further DNA sequences coding for the same CDR3. J is TRBJ1-2 and V is TRBV6-5, with 8 positions matching TRBD1. Germline V gene sequence: CDR1 MNHEY, CDR2 SVGAGI. The CDR3 is 13 residues long. V lost 5 bases to trimming and J lost 8 bases; unmatched junction nucleotides: 7. CDR3 protein: CASSMDRVGGYTF. The CDR3 region has the DNA TGTGCCAGCAGTATGGACAGGGTAGGGGGCTACACCTTC.

This clone has only a few counts. The rearrangement uses TRBV10-3 and TRBJ1-1; 7 nucleotides match TRBD1. The junction had 8 bases not matched to a gene; V was cut back by 9 bases and J by 1 base. Per germline, CDR1 ENHRY and CDR2 SYGVKD. The CDR3 contains 14 residues. The CDR3 sequence is CAIRQGEENTEAFF. The CDR3 DNA reads as TGTGCCATTAGACAGGGCGAGGAGAACACTGAAGCTTTCTTT.

The chain links TRBV5-5 to TRBJ1-1; D not certain. V was shortened by 1 base and J by 0 bases, with 10 bases between the two germline ends. Germline V gene data show CDR1 as SGHKS and CDR2 as YYEKEE (reference sequence). This CDR3 has 15 amino acids. CDR3: CASSLIPEMNTEAFF. Written as DNA, the CDR3 is TGTGCCAGCAGCTTGATACCGGAAATGAACACTGAAGCTTTCTTT.

The chain has TRBV7-7 and TRBJ2-7; D is uncertain. The CDR3 loop spans 15 amino acids. CDR1 and CDR2 (germline): SSHAT, FNYEAQ (reference sequence). Trimming left V 1 base short and J 2 bases short, with 12 bases between. The CDR3 reads CASSLVLGTPYEQYF. DNA of the CDR3: TGTGCCAGCAGCTTAGTCCTCGGAACACCCTACGAGCAGTACTTC.

A note on this clone: Given a much more abundant clone one base away, this may be a read error. The sample holds other DNA sequences that translate to the same CDR3. The rearrangement uses TRBV5-1 and TRBJ2-1, with 11 bases fitting TRBD2. Germline CDR1 reads SGHRS; CDR2 reads YFSETQ. The junction had 2 bases not matched to a gene; V was cut back by 5 bases and J by 4 bases. The length of the CDR3 is 14 residues. The DNA of the CDR3 is TGCGCCAGCAGGGTAGCGGGAGGGTACAATGAGCAGTTCTTC. Translating it yields CASRVAGGYNEQFF. Filled out from reference TRBV5-1 and TRBJ2-1, the complete variable domain reads KAGVTQTPRYLIKTRGQQVTLSCSPISGHRSVSWYQQTPGQGLQFLFEYFSETQRNKGNFPGRFSGRQFSNSRSEMNVSTLELGDSALYLCASRVAGGYNEQFFGPGTRLTVL.

The J gene is TRBJ1-2, the V gene TRBV28; 7 bases agree with TRBD1. The V gene's germline CDR1 is MDHEN and CDR2 SYDVKM. This CDR3 has 13 amino acids. Trimming removed 5 bases from V and 6 bases from J; junction bases left unmatched: 6. The CDR3 sequence: CASSGDSQNGYTF. DNA for the CDR3: TGTGCCAGCAGTGGGGACAGCCAGAATGGCTACACCTTC.

The chain employs TRBV15 and TRBJ2-1; 8 bases agree with TRBD2. The CDR3 has 16 residues. The trim removed 0 bases at V and 6 bases at J, leaving 7 bases unmatched. Per germline, CDR1 LNHNV and CDR2 YYDKDF (reference sequence). The CDR3, as DNA: TGTGCCACCAGCAGAGATCTTCTCGCGGGGGGCAATGAGCAGTTCTTC. It yields the protein CATSRDLLAGGNEQFF.

This clone appeared once. The chain is built from TRBV6-1 and TRBJ2-5; 7 bases are shared with TRBD2. This CDR3 is 14 amino acids long. The germline V gene encodes CDR1 MNHNS and CDR2 SASEGT. V lost 0 bases to trimming and J lost 5 bases; unmatched junction nucleotides: 3. The CDR3 DNA follows: TGTGCCAGCAGTGAAGCGGGGAGGGCGGAGACCCAGTACTTC. Its translation is CASSEAGRAETQYF.

Many counts were recorded for this clone. Distinct nucleotide sequences in the sample also encode this CDR3. V gene TRBV25-1 combines with J gene TRBJ2-7, with D unresolved. V was clipped by 3 bases and J by 4 bases, with 4 bases between them. The germline gives CDR1 MGHDK, CDR2 SYGVNS. The CDR3 sequence is 11 residues long. The CDR3, as DNA: TGTGCCAGCAGTGAGGGGTACGAGCAGTACTTC. Its protein product is CASSEGYEQYF.

This clone was seen a few times. V and J are TRBV19 and TRBJ1-1; TRBD1 aligns across 9 bases. Per the germline V gene, CDR1 is LNHDA and CDR2 is SQIVND (reference sequence). The junction had 6 bases not matched to a gene; V was cut back by 8 bases and J by 5 bases. The CDR3 is 13 residues long. CDR3 bases: TGTGCCAGTCGAACAGGGGGCATGACTGAAGCTTTCTTT. This codes for CASRTGGMTEAFF.

The CDR3 sequence: CASSFERGNYGYTF. In nucleotides, the CDR3 is TGTGCCAGCAGTTTCGAGAGGGGAAACTATGGCTACACCTTC. The rearrangement joins TRBV28 to TRBJ1-2; a possible D gene is TRBD1 (5 bases). Germline values: CDR1 MDHEN, CDR2 SYDVKM. The V gene lost 3 bases and the J gene lost 2 bases, with 10 bases spanning the gap. This CDR3 contains 14 residues.